Sequencing of this T cell receptor beta chain was carried out in a study of graft-versus-host responses after intestinal transplantation. Study-wide findings and caveats: GvH clones surfaced in recipient marrow, some emerging earlier in ileum or blood.

Assay used: immunoSEQ multiplex PCR; TCRdb lists only in-frame clones, some missing. The data show around 100,000 clones, 91% seen once. V shed 0 bases and J shed 5 bases, with 14 bases lying between them. Per germline, CDR1 MGHRA and CDR2 YSYEKL. The CDR3 covers 16 residues. A word on this clone: What it recognizes is unknown.

The TCR sequence derives from a human donor who was the organ donor for an intestinal transplant. The material was unstimulated CD4+ T cells sorted from spleen or lymph node cells, obtained before transplant. The J gene is TRBJ1-5, the V gene TRBV4-1; D is perhaps TRBD1 (5 bases). The CDR3: CASSQDFPGLYQPQHF. In DNA, the CDR3 is TGCGCCAGCAGCCAAGATTTTCCGGGACTCTATCAGCCCCAGCATTTT.